Each of the 6 T cell receptor beta chains below was sequenced from the same sample in a study of regulatory T cells in long-lasting Graves disease. Investigators prepared the TCR beta libraries by applying iRepertoire HTBI primers and Arm-PCR of CDR3 regions. TCRdb recomputed calls from the multiplex PCR reads with MiXCR, one row per CDR3 protein. The table shows about 400,000 distinct CDR3 sequences, with 15% to 20% occurring only once. Time point here: newly diagnosed GD, antithyroid drugs for less than 3 months. Scientists built the TCR library using RNA that was extracted from PBMCs. The same sample was also used in a study of T cells in Graves' hyperthyroidism and ophthalmopathy.

Sequencing used peripheral blood mononuclear cells (PBMCs), obtained at new diagnosis, from a patient treated with antithyroid drugs. These receptors came from a woman aged 18-29 years with Graves disease.

This clonotype appeared many times. The chain joins TRBV27 to TRBJ2-3; 7 nucleotides align to TRBD2. V lost 5 bases, J lost 0 bases, and 5 bases stayed unmatched. This CDR3 is built from 15 residues. Germline lookup yields CDR1 MNHEY and CDR2 SMNVEV (reference sequence). CDR3 sequence (DNA): TGTGCCAGCAGTAGACTAGCCCTAAGCACAGATACGCAGTATTTT. This codes for CASSRLALSTDTQYF.

This clonotype has ten or more counts. For the CDR3, the DNA is TGTGCCAGCAGTTCCCCGGGACAGGGGGGATTCGTGGGTGGCTACACCTTC. It translates to CASSSPGQGGFVGGYTF. The chain recombines TRBV27 with TRBJ1-2; TRBD1 matches at 11 bases. Looked up from germline, CDR1 is MNHEY and CDR2 is SMNVEV (reference sequence). The V gene end was trimmed by 4 bases and the J gene end by 7 bases; junction bases not matched to a gene: 14. The CDR3 is 17 residues long.

The genes are TRBV6-4 and TRBJ1-1, with D uncertain. V was cut by 4 bases and J by 5 bases, with 11 bases left in between. The CDR3 has 13 residues. The germline CDR1 and CDR2 sequences are MRHNA and SNTAGT. The DNA for the CDR3 is TGTGCCAGCAGTGCGTCAGACCGGACTGAAGCTTTCTTT. Translation gives CASSASDRTEAFF.

Note on this clonotype: A much larger clone lies one base from this, so it may be a read error. This chain uses TRBV11-2 with TRBJ2-7, with D maybe TRBD1 (5 bases). The CDR3 has 13 residues. Germline values: CDR1 SGHAT, CDR2 FQNNGV. CDR3 sequence (DNA): TGTGCCGGCAGCTTAGACAGCATACGGAAGCAGTACTTC. This sequence encodes CAGSLDSIRKQYF.

This clonotype showed up many times. The chain uses TRBV3-1 and TRBJ1-1, with TRBD1 matching over 10 bases. The CDR3 has 15 residues. The V gene end was trimmed by 4 bases and the J gene end by 6 bases; junction bases not matched to a gene: 8. Germline V CDR1 and CDR2: LGHDT, YNNKEL (reference sequence). CDR3 bases: TGTGCCAGCAGCCTGGGGACAGGGGATTTGGCTGAAGCTTTCTTT. It specifies CASSLGTGDLAEAFF.

This clonotype occurred many times. This chain connects TRBV2 to TRBJ2-1; 10 bases are a match to TRBD2. V trimming: 2 bases; J trimming: 6 bases; junction bases outside the gene matches: 7. Germline CDR1 reads SNHLY; CDR2 reads FYNNEI. CDR3 size: 16 residues. The CDR3 DNA reads TGTGCCAGCAGTGAATATAGGACTAGCGGTTTCAATGAGCAGTTCTTC. Protein sequence: CASSEYRTSGFNEQFF.